This T cell receptor beta chain comes out of a study of identifying expanded T cells in peripheral blood. Broader study findings: About 1.2 clones differed between technical replicates, versus roughly 16 and 20 over time. Across healthy donors, higher total template counts meant significantly greater roughly two-week count variance.

This clone was counted once. Its matching antigen is unknown. The CDR3 totals 13 residues. V gave up 5 bases and J gave up 5 bases, with 13 bases separating them. Germline V gene data show CDR1 as SEHNR and CDR2 as FQNEAQ (reference sequence). Data came from immunoSEQ multiplex PCR; TCRdb stores just in-frame clones and leaves some out. The sample shows about 100,000 clones, approximately 88% of them seen only once. The chain is built from TRBV7-9 and TRBJ2-7, with TRBD2 as a possible D gene (5 bases). Sequencing input: blood. The TCR comes from a person aged 18 to 75 in good health. The CDR3 coding sequence is TGTGCCAGCAGCCCGGTCGGGGAACACGAGCAGTACTTC. Its protein is CASSPVGEHEQYF. The full variable domain, in which reference TRBV7-9 and TRBJ2-7 provide the parts outside the CDR3, is DTGVSQNPRHKITKRGQNVTFRCDPISEHNRLYWYRQTLGQGPEFLTYFQNEAQLEKSRLLSDRFSAERPKGSFSTLEIQRTEQGDSAMYLCASSPVGEHEQYFGPGTRLTVT.